The 9 T cell receptor beta chains given below trace back to one sample, sequenced in a study of blood T cell repertoires in COVID-19. The data were produced by immunoSEQ multiplex PCR, yet TCRdb's version contains in-frame clones alone and is incomplete. Of about 150,000 clones in the sample, about 91% were seen once. The sequenced sample consisted of peripheral blood. The origin of the receptors is a woman in her fifties or sixties with acute or convalescent COVID-19.

The chain uses TRBV5-5 and TRBJ2-3, with 8 bases fitting TRBD2. CDR3 length: 15 residues. The ends lost 1 base at V and 2 bases at J; junction bases unmatched: 3. CDR1 and CDR2 from the germline V gene are SGHKS and YYEKEE (reference sequence). The CDR3: CASSLFSGNTDTQYF. The DNA for the CDR3 is TGTGCCAGCAGCTTGTTTAGCGGGAACACAGATACGCAGTATTTT.

The chain couples TRBV6-5 to TRBJ1-1; D perhaps matches TRBD1 (5 bases). Per the germline V gene, CDR1 is MNHEY and CDR2 is SVGAGI. Trimming removed 6 bases from V and 3 bases from J, with 11 bases in between. The CDR3 has 13 amino acids. CDR3 nucleotide sequence: TGTGCCAGCAGGTTTCAGGGCTACACTGAAGCTTTCTTT. Translated, it gives CASRFQGYTEAFF.

The chain combines TRBV7-6 with TRBJ2-1; 7 bases are a match to TRBD1. Unmatched junction bases numbered 9, after V lost 2 bases and J lost 8 bases. The CDR3 contains 15 residues. Germline CDR1 is SGHVS and CDR2 is FNYEAQ. CDR3 protein: CASSLPGQSGDEQFF. Here the CDR3 DNA reads TGTGCCAGCAGCTTACCGGGACAGAGTGGTGATGAGCAGTTCTTC.

The J gene is TRBJ2-1, the V gene TRBV7-3; D might be TRBD2 (6 bases). The CDR3 loop spans 15 amino acids. The V gene lost 1 base and the J gene lost 5 bases, with 12 bases spanning the gap. CDR1 is SGHTA, CDR2 FQGTGA, per germline. In nucleotides, the CDR3 is TGTGCCAGCAGCTTAATCGCGGGGCCAGACAATGAGCAGTTCTTC. Protein: CASSLIAGPDNEQFF. The full variable domain, in which reference TRBV7-3 and TRBJ2-1 provide the parts outside the CDR3, is GAGVSQTPSNKVTEKGKYVELRCDPISGHTALYWYRQSLGQGPEFLIYFQGTGAADDSGLPNDRFFAVRPEGSVSTLKIQRTERGDSAVYLCASSLIAGPDNEQFFGPGTRLTVL.

CDR3 sequence reads: CASSSGTSGTDTQYF. The CDR3 coding sequence is TGCGCCAGCAGCTCTGGGACTAGCGGCACAGATACGCAGTATTTT. V is TRBV5-1 and J is TRBJ2-3, with 10 bases identical to TRBD2. The CDR3 loop spans 15 amino acids. The germline CDR1 and CDR2 sequences are SGHRS and YFSETQ. V was pared by 3 bases and J by 1 base, with 2 bases of the junction left unmatched.

J is TRBJ2-7 and V is TRBV27; no firm D call. Deletions cut 3 bases from V and 0 bases from J, with 9 bases between. This CDR3 has 14 residues. From germline, CDR1 is MNHEY and CDR2 SMNVEV (reference sequence). The CDR3 loop is CASSFGQPSYEQYF. The CDR3 DNA sequence: TGTGCCAGCAGTTTTGGGCAGCCCTCCTACGAGCAGTACTTC.

The V and J genes are TRBV9 and TRBJ1-6; D may be TRBD1 (5 bases). The V gene's germline CDR1 is SGDLS and CDR2 YYNGEE. The CDR3 contains 18 residues. Trimming cost V 0 bases and J 2 bases, with 15 bases left between them. The CDR3 region has the DNA TGTGCCAGCAGCGTAGAGATCGGGTCAGGGACCTATAATTCACCCCTCCACTTT. The encoded protein is CASSVEIGSGTYNSPLHF. Based on the CDR3 plus reference TRBV9 and TRBJ1-6, the full variable domain is DSGVTQTPKHLITATGQRVTLRCSPRSGDLSVYWYQQSLDQGLQFLIQYYNGEERAKGNILERFSAQQFPDLHSELNLSSLELGDSALYFCASSVEIGSGTYNSPLHFGNGTRLTVT.

Notes on this clone: Its ends do not fully match the called genes, so a read error is possible. The chain links TRBV3-1 (or the pseudogene TRBV3-2) to TRBJ2-1; TRBD2 matches 7 bases. Germline assignment: CDR1 LGHDT and CDR2 YNNKEL (reference sequence). This CDR3 is built from 16 residues. CDR3 in DNA: TGTGCCAGCAGCCGACCGCGGGGGTCCCCCTACAATGATCAGTTCTTC. It translates to CASSRPRGSPYNDQFF.

The chain links TRBV15 to TRBJ2-7; no clear D gene. Deletions cut 0 bases from V and 1 base from J, with 16 bases between. Per germline, CDR1 LNHNV and CDR2 YYDKDF (reference sequence). CDR3 length: 17 residues. The CDR3 loop is CATSRDGWWAKSYEQYF. For the CDR3, the DNA is TGTGCCACCAGCAGAGATGGCTGGTGGGCCAAGTCCTACGAGCAGTACTTC.